This TCR beta chain was recorded in a study of shared clonotypes between healthy human individuals (dated by TCRdb to about 2020). Some background on the complete study: The cohort included three men and a couple of women between 18 and 49 years of age. Blood TCR repertoires of about five healthy adults were deeply sequenced to estimate repertoire size and the extent of clonotype sharing between individuals. Between about 0.94 and 8.9 billion PBMCs per donor were obtained by leukapheresis. To increase sequencing depth and limit assay-specific biases, different laboratories used diverse techniques to prepare libraries and sequence TCR repertoires. For each donor, CD4 naive and CD4 memory were each given three plates, CD8 naive was given two plates, and CD8 memory was given one plate. Overall study results and their limits: Rarefaction of sorted-subset datasets indicated incomplete sequencing despite the large sequencing depth. When a handful of donors were compared, the shared fraction of clonotypes was roughly 5% for naive CD4, approximately 3.5% for naive CD8, roughly 2.5% for memory CD4, and 0.3% to 0.5% for memory CD8. Clonotypes shared by all four sorted-subset donors showed higher generation probabilities than non-shared clonotypes. Only blood was sampled, and tissue TCR repertoires likely differ from those in blood. The small number of donors limited the genetic and exposure-history diversity represented. Naive subsets generally had larger estimated clonotype richness than memory subsets did. Based on pairwise subsampling, the degree of clonotype sharing among donors was expected to be affected by sequencing depth.

From its cysteine to its phenylalanine, the CDR3 spans 13 amino acids. Solely the CDR3 DNA is kept, with 39 bases framed from the first base. Looking up the germline V gene yields CDR1 LGHNT and CDR2 FRNRAP. V is reduced by 7 bases and J by 7 bases, leaving a spacing of 14 bases between them. Details on this clone: Its specific antigen is unknown. Nothing much larger sits one base from this clone, and base qualities are not available.

CD8 naive samples were obtained by positive selection for CCR7 among CD45RO-negative cells, yielding a CD45RA+CCR7+ population from which TemRA cells were excluded. Healthy HIV-negative adults with no recently reported acute infections or vaccinations were included as donors. All donors were Caucasian adults living in Nashville, Tennessee, USA. After blood collection by leukapheresis, PBMCs were isolated using Ficoll-Histopaque density gradient centrifugation and then cryopreserved in the vapor phase of liquid nitrogen. Purity and quantity of every magnetically sorted T cell population were checked by analytical flow cytometry. From each sorted fraction, genomic DNA was isolated and quantified by UV absorbance on a Nanodrop 2000c. Using the deep immunoSEQ assay, multiplex PCR amplified TCR CDR3 regions from genomic DNA. Genomic DNA extracted from each cell subset was distributed evenly over all wells of several immunoSEQ 96-well plates, and each plate served as one replicate. Each replicate PCR for sorted subsets received about 200 ng genomic DNA, equal to about 30,000 T cell genomes. The purified libraries were quantified using a Qubit 3.0 fluorometer, sized with a Bioanalyzer 2100, and then quantified again using the KAPA Library Quantification kit. Every immunoSEQ 96-well plate was sequenced on a dedicated single-read 150-cycle Illumina NextSeq 550 flow cell. Regarding the original processing steps: Because the immunoSEQ output held only junctional sequences and lacked quality scores, the filtering could not match the filtering applied to full-length reads. To assign V/J genes and CDR3, sequences were annotated against IMGT germline references using PyIR, a Python wrapper for IgBLAST v1.9. Reads with weak V/J assignments (E-value above 1e-6), missing CDR3, stop codons, out-of-frame junctions, or ambiguous translated residues were removed. V3J clonotypes were defined by identical inferred V gene, J gene, and CDR3 amino acid sequence. Percentage overlap between repertoires was computed as shared unique clonotypes divided by the size of the smaller repertoire. RTK rarefaction, the Chao1 estimator, and Recon v2.1 estimates of unobserved clonotypes were used to assess repertoire richness. Generation probabilities were computed with OLGA for all TCRbeta clonotypes obtained by the gDNA method from four donors. Imported from immuneACCESS, the table was reduced by TCRdb to in-frame sequences with V and J called. These copies leave out some clones; in studies compared against another copy, an unresolved V gene accounts for under half, and the cause of the remainder is not known. V, J and clone size are those of that table, while D and trimming were read from the DNA. The sample table lists some 800,000 clones, 80% to 95% of them with a count of one. The top ten clonotypes cover under 30% of the sample.

This receptor was taken from a man between 25 and 39 years old in good health. The sample was naive CD8+ T cells sorted from blood. The sample's cell subset or site label is to be understood as: CD45RA+CCR7+. The chain links TRBV12-5 with TRBJ2-1; matching of 5 bases hints at TRBD2 as the D gene. The CDR3 region reads CASDGPEGNEQFF. The bases read TGTGCTAGTGACGGGCCAGAGGGAAATGAGCAGTTCTTC.